The TCR beta chain under discussion was sequenced for a study of vaccination effects on CD4 cells after COVID-19. TCRdb's table, derived via immunoSEQ multiplex PCR, lists solely in-frame clones and lacks some. The table includes about 47,000 clones, roughly 76% detected once. Culture proceeded for nine to eleven days, and CD4+ T cells were then isolated. Details on this clone: Antigen unknown.

CDR1 and CDR2 from the germline V gene are ENHRY and SYGVKD. The V gene end was trimmed by 5 bases and the J gene end by 3 bases; junction bases not matched to a gene: 7. The CDR3 has 14 amino acids. The sequences come from CD4+ T cells from PBMCs cultured without peptide, collected before COVID-19 vaccination. This receptor was identified in a human donor who had a prior SARS-CoV-2 infection. The chain combines TRBV10-3 with TRBJ2-7, with TRBD2 matching 7 bases. In DNA form, the CDR3 reads TGTGCCATCAGTTTTGTGGGAGGGGACTACGAGCAGTACTTC. It specifies CAISFVGGDYEQYF.